The source of this T cell receptor beta chain is a study of blood T cell repertoires in COVID-19. Methods used by the authors: By means of reference gene primer amplification, nucleated cell counts were estimated. TCRdb's table, derived via immunoSEQ multiplex PCR, lists solely in-frame clones and lacks some. For V, J and clone size, that table is used; D and trimming come from the DNA. The sample has 250,000 to 300,000 clones; about nine tenths are singletons. V gave up 5 bases and J gave up 3 bases, with 10 bases separating them. The CDR3 covers 13 residues. Germline V lookup: CDR1 SEHNR, CDR2 FQNEAQ (reference sequence).

This clonotype originated in a middle-aged woman who had recovered from COVID-19. The chain joins TRBV7-9 to TRBJ1-2, with D unresolved. The sequenced sample consisted of PBMCs or T cells enriched from blood (not recorded which). CDR3 sequence (DNA): TGTGCCAGCAGCCCTCAAAGCTACTATGGCTACACCTTC. The encoded protein is CASSPQSYYGYTF.